The entry below describes one T cell receptor beta chain. The CDR3 has 16 amino acids. Looked up from germline, CDR1 is DFQATT and CDR2 is SNEGSKA (reference sequence). Trimming removed 3 bases from V and 2 bases from J, with 20 bases in between. Template switching added a universal primer site; cDNA carried unique molecular identifiers. MiXCR, run by TCRdb on the 5' RACE reads, gives a single entry per CDR3 protein. The data hold roughly 690,000 distinct CDR3 sequences, with 21% observed a single time. These data come from a study of identical twins. The same sample was also used in a study of T cells expressing NK-cell markers. That work states: Out of eight donors sequenced, seven tested HCMV-seropositive and the remaining one seronegative. Of CD8+ T cells, about 1.0-7.5% belonged to dominant NKG2C+ clonotypes in several donors. The leading position in the CD3+CD56-NKG2C+ fraction of a handful of donors also went to these clonotypes.

The chain links TRBV20-1 to TRBJ2-7; D tentatively fits TRBD1 or TRBD2 (5 bases each). The sequenced material came from PBMCs. The clonotype originates from a young woman in good health. CDR3: CSASPINRDLAYEQYF. The CDR3 bases are TGCAGTGCTAGTCCTATCAACCGGGACCTAGCCTACGAGCAGTACTTC.